These 13 T cell receptor beta chains originate from one sample sequenced in a study of immune evolution from preneoplasia to lung adenocarcinoma. Only in-frame clones appear in the TCRdb table, and some are missing; sequencing was by immunoSEQ multiplex PCR. Counted here are over 30,000 clones, under 85% occurring once; the ten biggest clones make up around 6.3%. Material: FFPE invasive lung adenocarcinoma tissue. All receptors come from a person between 60 and 70 years old with lung adenocarcinoma.

Judged by abundance, this clone is medium-sized. The chain links TRBV7-2 to TRBJ2-3, with 11 bases aligning to TRBD1. Germline V CDR1 and CDR2: SGHTA, FQGNSA. The CDR3 runs 14 residues. V was clipped by 7 bases and J by 4 bases; unmatched bases: 4. As DNA, the CDR3 is TGTGCCAGCACGAGGGACAGGGGGTCAGATACGCAGTATTTT. This sequence encodes CASTRDRGSDTQYF. The variable domain in full, completed from reference TRBV7-2 and TRBJ2-3, reads GAGVSQSPSNKVTEKGKDVELRCDPISGHTALYWYRQSLGQGLEFLIYFQGNSAPDKSGLPSDRFSAERTGGSVSTLTIQRTQQEDSAVYLCASTRDRGSDTQYFGPGTRLTVL.

The rearrangement links TRBV5-8 to TRBJ1-2; 8 bases are a match to TRBD1. CDR3 length: 14 residues. The J segment lost 7 bases and the V segment lost 2 bases, leaving 7 bases of the junction unmatched. CDR1 is SGHTS, CDR2 YDEGEE, per germline. The CDR3 sequence: CASSLIAGGSGYTF. CDR3 nucleotide sequence: TGTGCCAGCAGCTTAATAGCAGGGGGCTCTGGCTACACCTTC.

The chain couples TRBV2 to TRBJ1-2, with D possibly TRBD1 on 5 matching bases. CDR1 is SNHLY and CDR2 is FYNNEI in the germline V gene. The CDR3 is 15 amino acids. Deletions cut 4 bases from V and 6 bases from J, with 18 bases between. The CDR3 region is CASSGGVQSGNGYTF. CDR3 sequence (DNA): TGTGCCAGCAGTGGGGGGGTACAGTCTGGCAATGGCTACACCTTC.

This chain connects TRBV30 to TRBJ2-5; D not resolved. Germline V gives CDR1 GTSNPN, CDR2 SVGIG (reference sequence). V lost 3 bases, J lost 2 bases, and 7 bases lay in between. This CDR3 contains 12 residues. CDR3 DNA: TGTGCCTGGAGAGGGTTACAAGAGACCCAGTACTTC. As protein: CAWRGLQETQYF.

This clone was seen once. V is TRBV30 and J is TRBJ2-3, with D possibly being TRBD1 (6 bases). This CDR3 is built from 11 residues. Trimming stripped 7 bases from V and 7 bases from J, with 12 bases between. The germline gives CDR1 GTSNPN, CDR2 SVGIG (reference sequence). For the CDR3, the DNA is TGTGCCTTAGACAGGTTCAATACGCAGTATTTT. Its protein product is CALDRFNTQYF.

The chain joins TRBV19 to TRBJ2-3; TRBD1 might be the D (6 bases). This CDR3 contains 14 residues. V dropped 3 bases and J dropped 1 base, with 8 bases sitting between them. Germline V gives CDR1 LNHDA, CDR2 SQIVND (reference sequence). The CDR3 sequence is CASSIKGGTDTQYF. Here the CDR3 DNA reads TGTGCCAGTAGTATTAAGGGGGGCACAGATACGCAGTATTTT.

There are a few counts of this clone. The gene calls are TRBV7-2 and TRBJ1-4; tentatively, D is TRBD1 (5 bases). The CDR3 totals 13 residues. The germline V gene encodes CDR1 SGHTA and CDR2 FQGNSA. The V gene lost 2 bases and the J gene lost 16 bases, with 17 bases spanning the gap. CDR3 in amino acids: CASSLNLAGPRFF. The CDR3 nucleotides are TGTGCCAGCAGCTTAAATCTGGCAGGGCCTCGGTTTTTT.

The chain has TRBV28 and TRBJ2-3, with D possibly being TRBD1 (7 bases). Germline CDR1 MDHEN, CDR2 SYDVKM. This CDR3 spans 16 amino acids. Trimming took off 7 bases at V and 1 base at J, with 18 bases between the two ends. The CDR3 nucleotides read TGTGCCAGCACCGCTAGGAGGGGGCTCGGCACAGATACGCAGTATTTT. Translation gives CASTARRGLGTDTQYF.

This clone has just a few counts. The rearrangement joins TRBV18 to TRBJ1-2; D not certain. V lost 4 bases and J 0 bases, leaving 12 bases between the germline ends. This CDR3 region has 15 residues. Per the germline V gene, CDR1 is KGHSH and CDR2 is LQKENI. The CDR3 DNA follows: TGTGCCAGCTCACTCAAGACACCTCCTAACTATGGCTACACCTTC. Translation gives CASSLKTPPNYGYTF. Full variable domain (rest looked up from reference TRBV18 and TRBJ1-2): NAGVMQNPRHLVRRRGQEARLRCSPMKGHSHVYWYRQLPEEGLKFMVYLQKENIIDESGMPKERFSAEFPKEGPSILRIQQVVRGDSAAYFCASSLKTPPNYGYTFGSGTRLTVV.

V gene TRBV28 combines with J gene TRBJ2-7; 10 nucleotides align to TRBD2. The CDR3 spans 15 residues. V shed 10 bases, J shed 3 bases, and the junction held 12 bases outside the gene matches. In germline, CDR1 is MDHEN, CDR2 SYDVKM. CDR3 residues: CATRPLGLAIYEQYF. The CDR3 region has the DNA TGTGCCACCAGACCCTTGGGACTAGCGATCTACGAGCAGTACTTC.

The V call is TRBV28, the J call TRBJ2-7; the match to TRBD2 covers 9 bases. Per the germline V gene, CDR1 is MDHEN and CDR2 is SYDVKM. The CDR3 is made up of 14 amino acids. After removal of 7 bases from V and 6 bases from J, the junction contained 10 bases not matched to a gene. The CDR3 protein is CASNQRSSGGEQYF. CDR3 coding DNA: TGTGCCAGCAACCAAAGGAGTAGCGGGGGCGAGCAGTACTTC.

This clone was seen only a few times. The chain is built from TRBV29-1 and TRBJ2-5; 7 nucleotides align to TRBD1. The CDR3 runs 11 residues. Per germline, CDR1 SQVTM and CDR2 ANQGSEA. The V and J ends lost 4 bases and 5 bases, in that order; junction bases with no gene match: 1. As DNA, the CDR3 is TGCAGCGTTGGCAGGGGGGAGACCCAGTACTTC. The encoded protein is CSVGRGETQYF.

This chain links TRBV5-1 with TRBJ2-2, with D perhaps TRBD1 (6 bases). Trimming cost V 6 bases and J 4 bases, with 16 bases left between them. CDR3 size: 15 residues. CDR1 is SGHRS, CDR2 YFSETQ, per germline. This chain's CDR3 is CASTPITGSTGELFF. DNA of the CDR3: TGCGCCAGCACCCCCATTACAGGGTCCACCGGGGAGCTGTTTTTT. Drawing the rest from reference TRBV5-1 and TRBJ2-2, the complete variable domain is KAGVTQTPRYLIKTRGQQVTLSCSPISGHRSVSWYQQTPGQGLQFLFEYFSETQRNKGNFPGRFSGRQFSNSRSEMNVSTLELGDSALYLCASTPITGSTGELFFGEGSRLTVL.